This is a list of T cell receptor beta chains from one sample in a study of T cells after yellow fever vaccination. TCRdb re-analysed the 5' RACE reads in MiXCR, keeping a single row per CDR3 protein. The top ten clones hold around 25% of a sample with roughly 350,000 distinct CDR3 sequences, about 4% of them seen once. Sequencing used PBMCs, obtained 5 days after the yellow fever booster vaccination. The receptor source for this set is a man between 18 and 35 years old who received the YFV17D yellow fever vaccine. CDR3s include the opening cysteine and the closing phenylalanine or tryptophan. A D gene is named only where the DNA matches it firmly. Clone sizes are given selectively: once, few, many, or a class where the clone is expanded.

v_call	d_call	j_call	clone_size	cdr3_nt	cdr3_aa
TRBV12-3/TRBV12-4	NA	TRBJ2-7	few	TGTGCCAGCGGCGAATGGGGCGAGCAGTACTTC	CASGEWGEQYF
TRBV6-2/TRBV6-3	NA	TRBJ2-4	few	TGTGCCAGCAGTTACTCTTCGAAGGCAGGGGCCAAAAACATTCAGTACTTC	CASSYSSKAGAKNIQYF
TRBV21-1	NA	TRBJ1-6	many	TGTGCCAGCAGCAAAGAGGGCTGGTCACCCCTCCACTTT	CASSKEGWSPLHF
TRBV6-5	NA	TRBJ1-1	NA	TGTGCCAGCAGGGCCCCGGCTACGGGGAACACTGAAGCTTTCTTT	CASRAPATGNTEAFF
TRBV7-6	NA	TRBJ2-5	many	TGTGCCAGCAGCTTACGCCCCCAAGGGGACGGGGTGATTGAGACCCAGTACTTC	CASSLRPQGDGVIETQYF
TRBV7-2	TRBD2	TRBJ2-3	few	TGTGCCAGCAGCAACCGACTAGCGGGGGACACAGATACGCAGTATTTT	CASSNRLAGDTDTQYF
TRBV6-5	TRBD2	TRBJ2-2	NA	TGTGCCAGCAGTTCCCTAGCGGGGGGGCCATTAACCGGGGAGCTGTTTTTT	CASSSLAGGPLTGELFF
TRBV12-3/TRBV12-4	NA	TRBJ2-7	many	TGTGCCAGCAGCCCCCTTCGGCGGACCTACGAGCAGTACTTC	CASSPLRRTYEQYF
TRBV5-1	TRBD2	TRBJ2-7	many	TGCGCCAGCAGCTTGGCCCTAGCGGGGGGCTACGAGCAGTACTTC	CASSLALAGGYEQYF
TRBV28	NA	TRBJ2-7	few	TGTGCCAGCAGTTTATACGCCCCAGGGTCCTACGAGCAGTACTTC	CASSLYAPGSYEQYF
TRBV24-1	NA	TRBJ1-1	few	TGTGCCACCAGTGGCCTCTTGGGGCACACTGAAGCTTTCTTT	CATSGLLGHTEAFF
TRBV6-1	TRBD1	TRBJ2-6	NA	TGTGCCAGCAGCTCGACAGGGAATAGTGCTGGGGCCAACGTCCTGACTTTC	CASSSTGNSAGANVLTF
TRBV10-3	TRBD2	TRBJ2-1	many	TGTGCCATCAGGGCGCACCGACTAGCGGGGCCACCGGGTAATGAGCAGTTCTTC	CAIRAHRLAGPPGNEQFF
TRBV7-8	TRBD1	TRBJ2-1	many	TGTGCCAGCAGCTTAGCGTACAGGGGGGCGGGCAATGAGCAGTTCTTC	CASSLAYRGAGNEQFF
TRBV7-9	NA	TRBJ1-6	NA	TGTGCCAGCAGCTTATGGAACAGGGCGGATTCACCCCTCCACTTT	CASSLWNRADSPLHF
TRBV4-3	NA	TRBJ2-1	many	TGCGCCAGCAGCCAGATACTCGGGGCTGAGCAGTTCTTC	CASSQILGAEQFF
TRBV29-1	NA	TRBJ2-1	few	TGCAGCCTCGGCCACCAGCGAGACAATGAGCAGTTCTTC	CSLGHQRDNEQFF
TRBV12-3/TRBV12-4	NA	TRBJ1-4	NA	TGTGCCAGTAGCGGGGTTTCAACTAATGAAAAACTGTTTTTT	CASSGVSTNEKLFF
TRBV20-1	NA	TRBJ1-6	few	TGCAGTGCTAGGGAGGGTAGAGGTAATTCACCCCTCCACTTT	CSAREGRGNSPLHF
TRBV7-8	NA	TRBJ1-1	NA	TGTGCCAGCAGCTTAGTTCTGGGAGCCGAAGCTTTCTTT	CASSLVLGAEAFF
TRBV10-3	NA	TRBJ1-1	NA	TGTGCCATCTCCGATCAGGTAATGAACACTGAAGCTTTCTTT	CAISDQVMNTEAFF
TRBV7-6	NA	TRBJ2-7	NA	TGTGCCAGCAGCGTCCGGGACCAAAGCTACGAGCAGTACTTC	CASSVRDQSYEQYF
TRBV19	TRBD1	TRBJ2-4	NA	TGTGCCAGTAAACAGGGGGCTTGGGACATTCAGTACTTC	CASKQGAWDIQYF
TRBV5-1	NA	TRBJ2-1	many	TGCGCCAGCAGTGGGTTTAGCTCCTACAATGAGCAGTTCTTC	CASSGFSSYNEQFF
TRBV5-1	NA	TRBJ1-5	few	TGCGCCAGCAGCTTGGGGGGCGAGGGCAATCAGCCCCAGCATTTT	CASSLGGEGNQPQHF
TRBV18	NA	TRBJ2-7	NA	TGTGCCAGCTCACCACCGTCGACCACCTACGAGCAGTACTTC	CASSPPSTTYEQYF
TRBV6-2/TRBV6-3	TRBD1	TRBJ2-5	NA	TGTGCCAGCAGTTACAGGGCAGGGGGCGTAGAGACCCAGTACTTC	CASSYRAGGVETQYF
TRBV7-9	TRBD1	TRBJ1-4	NA	TGTGCCAGCAGCTTAAGATCCCCCTCCAGGGGGAAGCGGTCTAATGAAAAACTGTTTTTT	CASSLRSPSRGKRSNEKLFF
TRBV12-3/TRBV12-4	NA	TRBJ1-2	many	TGTGCCAGCAGAGCGTCGGGAATTGGCTATGGCTACACCTTC	CASRASGIGYGYTF
TRBV7-2	TRBD2	TRBJ2-3	few	TGTGCCAGCAGCTTCCCCTTTGATCGACTAGCGGGGGGGCGGGCAGATACGCAGTATTTT	CASSFPFDRLAGGRADTQYF
TRBV5-1	NA	TRBJ2-7	NA	TGCGCCAGCAGCTTGGTTCCCAGCGATGAGCAGTACTTC	CASSLVPSDEQYF
TRBV24-1	TRBD2	TRBJ2-2	many	TGTGCCACCAGTGACTTGACCTCTAGCGGGGGGGTCCACGGGGAGCTGTTTTTT	CATSDLTSSGGVHGELFF
TRBV11-2	TRBD1	TRBJ2-7	NA	TGTGCCAGCAGCAAGGGACAGGGGGCTGTCTACGAGCAGTACTTC	CASSKGQGAVYEQYF